The rows below give T cell receptor beta chains drawn from one sample of a study of cytomegalovirus exposure and HLA in healthy donors. Some clones are missing from TCRdb's copy, which holds only in-frame ones; the method was immunoSEQ multiplex PCR. The sample contains about 160,000 clones, about 85% of which appear only once. Sequenced sample: PBMCs. The receptors were gathered from a male donor in good health and CMV-seropositive. Both conserved end residues are part of each CDR3. The order of the fields is clone size, J gene, V gene, D gene, CDR3 protein, CDR3 DNA. D genes are given only for firm matches. Clone size appears in some rows only: once, few, many, or a class for an expanded clone.

size: NA; J: TRBJ2-1; V: TRBV4-1; D: TRBD2; CDR3: CASSQPGLAYNEQFF; DNA: TGCGCCAGCAGCCAACCGGGACTAGCCTACAATGAGCAGTTCTTC
size: NA; J: TRBJ2-7; V: TRBV13; D: NA; CDR3: CASSLVVSGTYEQYF; DNA: TGTGCCAGCAGCTTAGTAGTTAGCGGCACCTACGAGCAGTACTTC
size: once; J: TRBJ2-1; V: TRBV6-5; D: TRBD2; CDR3: CASRLAGVDNEQFF; DNA: TGTGCCAGCAGACTAGCGGGAGTTGACAATGAGCAGTTCTTC
size: once; J: TRBJ1-1; V: TRBV19; D: NA; CDR3: CASSLHPSGNTEAFF; DNA: TGTGCCAGTAGTCTCCATCCCTCCGGGAACACTGAAGCTTTCTTT
size: NA; J: TRBJ2-7; V: TRBV5-1; D: NA; CDR3: CASSLDMNEQYF; DNA: TGCGCCAGCAGCTTAGACATGAACGAGCAGTACTTC
size: NA; J: TRBJ2-1; V: TRBV7-2; D: NA; CDR3: CASTEPNLGEQFF; DNA: TGTGCCAGCACCGAACCAAACCTAGGTGAGCAGTTCTTC
size: NA; J: TRBJ2-2; V: TRBV28; D: TRBD1; CDR3: CASRTGWTGELFF; DNA: TGTGCCAGCAGGACAGGGTGGACCGGGGAGCTGTTTTTT
size: NA; J: TRBJ1-1; V: TRBV15; D: TRBD1; CDR3: CATSIRGFGTEAFF; DNA: TGTGCCACCAGCATCAGGGGGTTTGGCACTGAAGCTTTCTTT
size: few; J: TRBJ2-2; V: TRBV30; D: NA; CDR3: CAWSTSTGELFF; DNA: TGTGCCTGGAGTACAAGCACCGGGGAGCTGTTTTTT
size: NA; J: TRBJ1-5; V: TRBV19; D: NA; CDR3: CASSINNQPQHF; DNA: TGTGCCAGTAGTATCAACAATCAGCCCCAGCATTTT
size: NA; J: TRBJ2-1; V: TRBV6-1; D: TRBD1; CDR3: CASSESQGDEQFF; DNA: TGTGCCAGCAGTGAGTCCCAGGGGGATGAGCAGTTCTTC
size: NA; J: TRBJ1-5; V: TRBV28; D: NA; CDR3: CASSQPLGVQPQHF; DNA: TGTGCCAGCAGTCAACCCTTGGGAGTTCAGCCCCAGCATTTT
size: NA; J: TRBJ2-7; V: TRBV7-2; D: TRBD1; CDR3: CASSPRTGTSYEQYF; DNA: TGTGCCAGCAGCCCTAGGACAGGGACCTCCTACGAGCAGTACTTC
size: NA; J: TRBJ1-5; V: TRBV19; D: NA; CDR3: CASSRGGGSNQPQHF; DNA: TGTGCCAGTAGTCGAGGGGGTGGTAGCAATCAGCCCCAGCATTTT
size: NA; J: TRBJ2-7; V: TRBV6-5; D: TRBD1; CDR3: CASSYSDRGYYEQYF; DNA: TGTGCCAGCAGTTACTCGGACAGGGGTTACTACGAGCAGTACTTC
size: once; J: TRBJ2-1; V: TRBV10-3; D: TRBD2; CDR3: CAISPGLAGGPNNEQFF; DNA: TGTGCCATCAGCCCGGGACTAGCGGGAGGGCCCAACAATGAGCAGTTCTTC
size: NA; J: TRBJ1-6; V: TRBV27; D: NA; CDR3: CASSWGGYDSPLHF; DNA: TGTGCCAGCAGTTGGGGAGGTTATGATTCACCCCTCCACTTT
size: NA; J: TRBJ1-3; V: TRBV30; D: NA; CDR3: CAWSPRRTDSGNTIYF; DNA: TGTGCCTGGAGCCCGCGGCGGACTGACTCTGGAAACACCATATATTTT
size: NA; J: TRBJ2-1; V: TRBV7-9; D: TRBD2; CDR3: CASSLTSGGGSAKEQFF; DNA: TGTGCCAGCAGCTTGACTAGCGGGGGGGGGAGCGCAAAGGAGCAGTTCTTC
size: NA; J: TRBJ2-7; V: TRBV27; D: TRBD1; CDR3: CASSLDRVGIEQYF; DNA: TGTGCCAGCAGTTTAGACAGGGTCGGGATCGAGCAGTACTTC
size: NA; J: TRBJ2-5; V: TRBV7-9; D: TRBD1; CDR3: CSGYRGETQYF; DNA: TGTTCCGGTTACAGGGGTGAGACCCAGTACTTC
size: NA; J: TRBJ1-2; V: TRBV5-4; D: NA; CDR3: CASSVEGYGYTF; DNA: TGTGCCAGCAGCGTTGAGGGATATGGCTACACCTTC
size: few; J: TRBJ2-4; V: TRBV6-5; D: NA; CDR3: CASTSMSDIQYF; DNA: TGTGCCAGCACCTCAATGTCGGACATTCAGTACTTC
size: NA; J: TRBJ2-1; V: TRBV19; D: NA; CDR3: CASGSPERTPGNEQFF; DNA: TGTGCCAGTGGGAGTCCCGAACGGACCCCGGGCAATGAGCAGTTCTTC
size: NA; J: TRBJ2-3; V: TRBV7-2; D: NA; CDR3: CASSLNMRDTQYF; DNA: TGTGCCAGCAGCTTAAATATGAGGGATACGCAGTATTTT
size: few; J: TRBJ2-7; V: TRBV7-9; D: TRBD2; CDR3: CSSSPPAGGQYF; DNA: TGTTCCAGCAGCCCCCCCGCGGGGGGGCAGTACTTC
size: NA; J: TRBJ2-7; V: TRBV29-1; D: NA; CDR3: CSVVQRSSYEQYF; DNA: TGCAGCGTTGTTCAGCGGAGCTCCTACGAGCAGTACTTC